A selection of T cell receptor beta chains follows, all from one sample in a study of OX40 agonist ivuxolimab in advanced cancers. Using immunoSEQ multiplex PCR, the repertoire was profiled, and TCRdb retains in-frame clones only, with some absent. The data hold about 46,000 clones, with roughly four fifths observed a single time. Material: CD4+ or CD8+ T cells sorted from blood, obtained in a trial of the OX40 agonist ivuxolimab. The receptor set was obtained from an adult with an advanced solid tumor such as melanoma, head and neck, liver or kidney cancer. Both conserved end residues are part of each CDR3. Each record gives: CDR3 protein, CDR3 DNA, V gene, D gene, clone size, J gene. D genes are given only for firm matches. Some rows mark clone size as missing; the rest say once, few, many or name a class of expanded clone.

cdr3_aa: CASSLGPSYNEQFF; cdr3_nt: TGTGCCAGCAGCTTGGGGCCTTCCTACAATGAGCAGTTCTTC; v_call: TRBV7-7; d_call: -; clone_size: -; j_call: TRBJ2-1
cdr3_aa: CASSFSGGSDTQYF; cdr3_nt: TGCGCCAGCAGCTTTAGCGGGGGATCAGATACGCAGTATTTT; v_call: TRBV5-1; d_call: TRBD2; clone_size: few; j_call: TRBJ2-3
cdr3_aa: CASSSRTGADTEAFF; cdr3_nt: TGTGCCAGCAGCTCCCGGACAGGGGCGGACACTGAAGCTTTCTTT; v_call: TRBV6-5; d_call: TRBD1; clone_size: -; j_call: TRBJ1-1
cdr3_aa: CASSVGSVQETQYF; cdr3_nt: TGTGCCAGCAGCGTAGGTAGCGTCCAAGAGACCCAGTACTTC; v_call: TRBV9; d_call: -; clone_size: -; j_call: TRBJ2-5
cdr3_aa: CASSPQSVKNTEAFF; cdr3_nt: TGTGCCAGCAGCCCTCAAAGTGTAAAAAACACTGAAGCTTTCTTT; v_call: TRBV7-9; d_call: -; clone_size: -; j_call: TRBJ1-1
cdr3_aa: CASSEGYETQYF; cdr3_nt: TGTGCCAGCAGCGAGGGATATGAGACCCAGTACTTC; v_call: TRBV5-4; d_call: -; clone_size: -; j_call: TRBJ2-5
cdr3_aa: CASSIVGGAVSQPQHF; cdr3_nt: TGTGCCAGTAGTATAGTAGGGGGGGCGGTAAGTCAGCCCCAGCATTTT; v_call: TRBV19; d_call: -; clone_size: -; j_call: TRBJ1-5
cdr3_aa: CASSSRRGLFF; cdr3_nt: TGTGCCAGCAGTTCCAGACGGGGGCTGTTTTTT; v_call: TRBV28; d_call: -; clone_size: -; j_call: TRBJ1-4
cdr3_aa: CASSELIQLGNTIYF; cdr3_nt: TGTGCCAGCAGTGAACTAATTCAACTGGGAAACACCATATATTTT; v_call: TRBV6-1; d_call: -; clone_size: -; j_call: TRBJ1-3
cdr3_aa: CASSLRGASEAFF; cdr3_nt: TGTGCCAGCAGCTTAAGAGGGGCCTCTGAAGCTTTCTTT; v_call: TRBV11-3; d_call: -; clone_size: -; j_call: TRBJ1-1
cdr3_aa: CASSPGRGSGFDEQYF; cdr3_nt: TGTGCCAGCAGCCCGGGGCGGGGGAGCGGGTTCGACGAGCAGTACTTC; v_call: TRBV5-6; d_call: TRBD2; clone_size: -; j_call: TRBJ2-7
cdr3_aa: CSALQVSRAFF; cdr3_nt: TGCAGTGCTCTTCAGGTCTCGCGGGCTTTCTTT; v_call: TRBV20-1; d_call: -; clone_size: -; j_call: TRBJ1-1
cdr3_aa: CAWSGLIDYGYTF; cdr3_nt: TGTGCCTGGAGTGGGCTGATAGACTATGGCTACACCTTC; v_call: TRBV30; d_call: -; clone_size: -; j_call: TRBJ1-2
cdr3_aa: CASSFMGTEAFF; cdr3_nt: TGTGCCAGCAGCTTCATGGGCACTGAAGCTTTCTTT; v_call: TRBV7-8; d_call: -; clone_size: -; j_call: TRBJ1-1
cdr3_aa: CASTLDRATGELFF; cdr3_nt: TGCGCCAGCACCCTGGACAGGGCCACCGGGGAGCTGTTTTTT; v_call: TRBV5-1; d_call: TRBD1; clone_size: -; j_call: TRBJ2-2
cdr3_aa: CASSSRLTGTSSTDTQYF; cdr3_nt: TGTGCCAGCAGCTCGCGACTTACAGGGACTAGTAGCACAGATACGCAGTATTTT; v_call: TRBV5-4; d_call: TRBD2; clone_size: -; j_call: TRBJ2-3
cdr3_aa: CASSHRAGTLRDQPQHF; cdr3_nt: TGCGCCAGCAGTCACCGGGCAGGGACCCTTCGCGATCAGCCCCAGCATTTT; v_call: TRBV4-1; d_call: -; clone_size: -; j_call: TRBJ1-5
cdr3_aa: CASRYRERYYGYTF; cdr3_nt: TGTGCCAGCAGGTACAGGGAAAGGTACTATGGCTACACCTTC; v_call: TRBV28; d_call: -; clone_size: -; j_call: TRBJ1-2
cdr3_aa: CASSSARDSYGYTF; cdr3_nt: TGTGCCAGCAGCTCCGCCAGGGATTCCTATGGCTACACCTTC; v_call: TRBV5-4; d_call: -; clone_size: -; j_call: TRBJ1-2
cdr3_aa: CASSQLGTQYF; cdr3_nt: TGTGCCAGCAGCCAGTTAGGGACCCAGTACTTC; v_call: TRBV11-2; d_call: -; clone_size: once; j_call: TRBJ2-5
cdr3_aa: CASPGLAGSGELFF; cdr3_nt: TGTGCCAGCCCCGGACTAGCGGGGTCCGGGGAGCTGTTTTTT; v_call: TRBV27; d_call: TRBD2; clone_size: -; j_call: TRBJ2-2
cdr3_aa: CASSPEWGIRFYEQYF; cdr3_nt: TGTGCCAGTAGTCCCGAATGGGGGATCCGTTTCTACGAGCAGTACTTC; v_call: TRBV19; d_call: -; clone_size: -; j_call: TRBJ2-7
cdr3_aa: CASSLVGQGETQYF; cdr3_nt: TGCGCCAGCAGCTTGGTAGGGCAGGGCGAGACCCAGTACTTC; v_call: TRBV5-1; d_call: -; clone_size: -; j_call: TRBJ2-5
cdr3_aa: CAWRDRGVGTQYF; cdr3_nt: TGTGCCTGGCGGGACAGGGGAGTTGGTACGCAGTATTTT; v_call: TRBV30; d_call: TRBD1; clone_size: -; j_call: TRBJ2-3
cdr3_aa: CSVEVGQGNTGELFF; cdr3_nt: TGCAGCGTTGAAGTGGGACAGGGGAACACCGGGGAGCTGTTTTTT; v_call: TRBV29-1; d_call: TRBD1; clone_size: -; j_call: TRBJ2-2
cdr3_aa: CASRGFISYEQYF; cdr3_nt: TGTGCCAGCAGGGGGTTCATCTCCTACGAGCAGTACTTC; v_call: TRBV25-1; d_call: -; clone_size: few; j_call: TRBJ2-7
cdr3_aa: CASSSEDTIYNEQFF; cdr3_nt: TGTGCCAGTAGTAGTGAGGACACGATCTACAATGAGCAGTTCTTC; v_call: TRBV19; d_call: -; clone_size: -; j_call: TRBJ2-1
cdr3_aa: CASSLGWGPDEKLFF; cdr3_nt: TGTGCCAGCAGCTTGGGGTGGGGTCCTGATGAAAAACTGTTTTTT; v_call: TRBV5-6; d_call: -; clone_size: -; j_call: TRBJ1-4
cdr3_aa: CATSGDRGPYEQYF; cdr3_nt: TGTGCCACCAGCGGAGACAGGGGTCCCTACGAGCAGTACTTC; v_call: TRBV15; d_call: TRBD1; clone_size: -; j_call: TRBJ2-7
cdr3_aa: CASSSPSTDTQYF; cdr3_nt: TGTGCCAGCAGCAGCCCCTCCACAGATACGCAGTATTTT; v_call: TRBV7-2; d_call: -; clone_size: -; j_call: TRBJ2-3
cdr3_aa: CASSQDGDRVF; cdr3_nt: TGCGCCAGCAGCCAAGATGGAGACAGGGTCTTC; v_call: TRBV4-1; d_call: TRBD1; clone_size: -; j_call: TRBJ1-2
cdr3_aa: CASSLRGQGTDGELFF; cdr3_nt: TGCGCCAGCAGCTTGAGGGGACAGGGTACGGACGGGGAGCTGTTTTTT; v_call: TRBV5-1; d_call: TRBD1; clone_size: -; j_call: TRBJ2-2
cdr3_aa: CASSVQGANQETQYF; cdr3_nt: TGTGCCAGCAGTGTGCAGGGAGCTAACCAAGAGACCCAGTACTTC; v_call: TRBV6-1; d_call: -; clone_size: -; j_call: TRBJ2-5
cdr3_aa: CASSYSRGRDYGYTF; cdr3_nt: TGTGCCAGCAGTTACTCTAGGGGGCGGGACTATGGCTACACCTTC; v_call: TRBV6-5; d_call: TRBD1; clone_size: -; j_call: TRBJ1-2
cdr3_aa: CASSEGLAGGTDTQYF; cdr3_nt: TGTGCCAGCAGCGAGGGACTAGCGGGGGGCACAGATACGCAGTATTTT; v_call: TRBV5-4; d_call: TRBD2; clone_size: -; j_call: TRBJ2-3
cdr3_aa: CASSQDRVGNTIYF; cdr3_nt: TGTGCCAGCAGCCAAGACAGGGTTGGAAACACCATATATTTT; v_call: TRBV28; d_call: TRBD1; clone_size: -; j_call: TRBJ1-3
cdr3_aa: CASSNTGQGNDEQYF; cdr3_nt: TGTGCCAGCAGTAACACGGGACAGGGGAACGACGAGCAGTACTTC; v_call: TRBV2; d_call: TRBD1; clone_size: -; j_call: TRBJ2-7
cdr3_aa: CASSPPSGEGSPLHF; cdr3_nt: TGTGCCAGCTCACCACCGTCAGGGGAGGGGTCACCCCTCCACTTT; v_call: TRBV18; d_call: -; clone_size: -; j_call: TRBJ1-6
cdr3_aa: CASRAVSSGNTIYF; cdr3_nt: TGTGCCAGTAGAGCAGTTTCTTCTGGAAACACCATATATTTT; v_call: TRBV19; d_call: -; clone_size: once; j_call: TRBJ1-3
cdr3_aa: CASSDFDREGTEAFF; cdr3_nt: TGTGCCAGCAGTGATTTCGACAGGGAGGGTACTGAAGCTTTCTTT; v_call: TRBV25-1; d_call: TRBD1; clone_size: -; j_call: TRBJ1-1
cdr3_aa: CASSLTSGGGETQYF; cdr3_nt: TGCGCCAGCAGCTTAACTAGCGGGGGTGGGGAGACCCAGTACTTC; v_call: TRBV4-3; d_call: TRBD2; clone_size: -; j_call: TRBJ2-5
cdr3_aa: CASSQQGSVAQHF; cdr3_nt: TGTGCCAGCAGCCAACAGGGTTCCGTAGCCCAGCATTTT; v_call: TRBV27; d_call: -; clone_size: -; j_call: TRBJ1-5
cdr3_aa: CATGRGNEQYF; cdr3_nt: TGTGCCACTGGGCGGGGAAACGAGCAGTACTTC; v_call: TRBV19; d_call: -; clone_size: -; j_call: TRBJ2-7
cdr3_aa: CASTLSVNTEAFF; cdr3_nt: TGTGCCAGCACTCTGTCTGTGAACACTGAAGCTTTCTTT; v_call: TRBV28; d_call: -; clone_size: -; j_call: TRBJ1-1
cdr3_aa: CASSPTSGGNNEQFF; cdr3_nt: TGTGCCAGCAGCCCGACTAGCGGGGGGAATAATGAGCAGTTCTTC; v_call: TRBV5-4; d_call: TRBD2; clone_size: -; j_call: TRBJ2-1
cdr3_aa: CASSLPGGVNEQYF; cdr3_nt: TGTGCCAGCAGCCTACCTGGGGGGGTGAACGAGCAGTACTTC; v_call: TRBV5-6; d_call: TRBD2; clone_size: -; j_call: TRBJ2-7
cdr3_aa: CASSEPFLPGGTDTQYF; cdr3_nt: TGTGCCAGCAGTGAACCCTTCCTCCCGGGGGGCACAGATACGCAGTATTTT; v_call: TRBV6-1; d_call: -; clone_size: -; j_call: TRBJ2-3
cdr3_aa: CASSLDKANYGYTF; cdr3_nt: TGCGCCAGCAGCTTGGACAAAGCTAACTATGGCTACACCTTC; v_call: TRBV5-1; d_call: -; clone_size: few; j_call: TRBJ1-2
cdr3_aa: CASSADSLNTEAFF; cdr3_nt: TGTGCCAGCAGCGCGGACTCGCTGAACACTGAAGCTTTCTTT; v_call: TRBV9; d_call: -; clone_size: -; j_call: TRBJ1-1
cdr3_aa: CASSFHQPGQGVQYF; cdr3_nt: TGCGCCAGCAGTTTTCATCAACCGGGACAGGGGGTGCAGTATTTT; v_call: TRBV5-1; d_call: TRBD1; clone_size: -; j_call: TRBJ2-3
cdr3_aa: CASSLASWHLNQPQHF; cdr3_nt: TGTGCCAGCAGCTTGGCTAGTTGGCATTTGAATCAGCCCCAGCATTTT; v_call: TRBV5-6; d_call: -; clone_size: few; j_call: TRBJ1-5
cdr3_aa: CASSPGGHFNYGYTF; cdr3_nt: TGTGCCAGCAGCCCCGGCGGTCACTTTAACTATGGCTACACCTTC; v_call: TRBV5-4; d_call: -; clone_size: -; j_call: TRBJ1-2
cdr3_aa: CASSLSSGVNTGELFF; cdr3_nt: TGTGCCAGCAGCTTAAGCTCGGGGGTAAACACCGGGGAGCTGTTTTTT; v_call: TRBV7-9; d_call: -; clone_size: -; j_call: TRBJ2-2
cdr3_aa: CASSEEGSGANVLTF; cdr3_nt: TGTGCCAGCAGTGAAGAGGGCTCTGGGGCCAACGTCCTGACTTTC; v_call: TRBV6-1; d_call: -; clone_size: -; j_call: TRBJ2-6
cdr3_aa: CAISEGGAREQYF; cdr3_nt: TGTGCCATCAGTGAGGGGGGGGCACGGGAGCAGTACTTC; v_call: TRBV10-3; d_call: -; clone_size: -; j_call: TRBJ2-7
cdr3_aa: CAWRGQALGSEAFF; cdr3_nt: TGTGCCTGGAGGGGACAGGCTCTCGGTTCTGAAGCTTTCTTT; v_call: TRBV30; d_call: TRBD1; clone_size: -; j_call: TRBJ1-1
cdr3_aa: CSGATNEKLFF; cdr3_nt: TGCAGCGGGGCAACTAATGAAAAACTGTTTTTT; v_call: TRBV29-1; d_call: -; clone_size: few; j_call: TRBJ1-4
cdr3_aa: CASSKFGTGVFNEQFF; cdr3_nt: TGTGCCAGCAGCAAATTTGGGACAGGAGTTTTCAATGAGCAGTTCTTC; v_call: TRBV21-1; d_call: -; clone_size: -; j_call: TRBJ2-1
cdr3_aa: CASSYRQVGTEAFF; cdr3_nt: TGTGCCAGCAGCTATCGACAGGTAGGCACTGAAGCTTTCTTT; v_call: TRBV7-8; d_call: -; clone_size: few; j_call: TRBJ1-1
cdr3_aa: CASSLVVGSSYEQYF; cdr3_nt: TGTGCCAGCAGCTTAGTAGTGGGCTCCTCCTACGAGCAGTACTTC; v_call: TRBV11-2; d_call: -; clone_size: -; j_call: TRBJ2-7